This TCR beta chain was sequenced during a study of blood T cell repertoires in COVID-19. The study drew participants aged about 18 to 90 years from some 25 US areas. Clones were sequenced by immunoSEQ multiplex PCR, and TCRdb holds only the in-frame ones, with some missing. The table includes about 140,000 clones, roughly 75% detected once. Germline CDR1 reads KGHSH; CDR2 reads LQKENI. Between the trimmed V and J ends, which lost 3 bases and 0 bases, there was a span of 6 bases. The CDR3 has 14 amino acids. The source material was PBMCs or T cells enriched from blood (not recorded which). The TCR comes from a woman aged 45-60 years who had recovered from COVID-19. This chain joins TRBV18 and TRBJ1-3, with D tentatively TRBD1 (6 bases). Here the CDR3 DNA reads TGTGCCAGCTCACCGGACAGCTCTGGAAACACCATATATTTT. Translation: CASSPDSSGNTIYF.